This entry features one T cell receptor beta chain sequence. Germline CDR1 SGHRS, CDR2 YFSETQ. The germline V and J ends were trimmed by 0 bases and 3 bases, with 6 bases remaining between them. This CDR3 has 13 amino acids. This record belongs to a study of cytomegalovirus exposure and HLA in healthy donors. 13 Jbeta primers and 60 Vbeta primers were used for the PCR. Data came from immunoSEQ multiplex PCR; TCRdb stores just in-frame clones and leaves some out. The profile shows 310,000 or so clones, 80% to 90% of them singletons. Sequencing input: PBMCs. The clonotype originates from a woman in her late teens or twenties in good health and CMV-seronegative. The V call is TRBV5-1, the J call TRBJ1-2; D possibly corresponds to TRBD1 (6 bases). CDR3 DNA sequence: TGCGCCAGCAGCTTGGAGGGGGACTATGGCTACACCTTC. Translating gives CASSLEGDYGYTF.